This T cell receptor beta chain originates from a study of T cells in women clearing cervical HPV infection. Study as a whole: Cases' blood sampling followed lesion detection by median roughly 160 days (90 to 200).

Germline CDR1 reads DFQATT; CDR2 reads SNEGSKA (reference sequence). J gave up 9 bases and V 6 bases, and 7 bases lay outside the gene matches. This CDR3 has 13 residues. Findings of the study overall: Effector/memory and HPV-specific T cells were not isolated, and association timing is unknown.

TCRdb keeps only in-frame clones here, not all; method: immunoSEQ multiplex PCR. Listed are over 15,000 clones; roughly a tenth falls within the top ten. In regard to this clone: Its antigen is unknown. Read sequence stops 3 residues before the CDR3 end, and the germline J gene provides the missing end.

HPV was found by MY09/MY11 PCR and dot-blot genotyping. The TCR originated in a woman between 18 and 70 years old with a cervical HPV16 infection that either progressed to CIN3+ or cleared (not recorded which). The source material was blood buffy coat. The V call is TRBV20-1, the J call TRBJ1-6; 8 nucleotides align to TRBD1. CDR3 DNA (partial): TGCAGTGCCCGGACGGGACAGGCTTCACCC. It yields the protein CSARTGQASP. Given in full, the CDR3 is CSARTGQASPLHF.